A single T cell receptor beta chain is shown here with its context. Its antigen is unknown. The data are from a study of T cell repertoires in cytomegalovirus infection. Background on the study: Recently identified HLA-C-restricted and well-studied HLA-B-restricted CMV epitopes were used. An indication of both CMV infection and matching HLA type came from public TCR beta signatures.

Per the germline V gene, CDR1 is ENHRY and CDR2 is SYGVKD. The V and J ends lost 5 bases and 2 bases, in that order; junction bases with no gene match: 3. CDR3 size: 14 residues. Study results and limitations: Across the ex vivo response, the dominant clonotypes were HLA-C-restricted CMV-specific TCR beta clonotypes. Identification of carriers of CMV plus the relevant HLA was performed using cumulative public TCR beta family frequency.

MiXCR, run by TCRdb on the reads, gives a single entry per CDR3 protein. The sample carries 650,000 to 900,000 distinct CDR3 sequences, 25% to 35% recorded once. Sequenced material: cultured CD8+ T cells from PBMCs, taken from culture after CMV antigen stimulation. The chain has TRBV10-3 and TRBJ1-1, with TRBD1 matching over 9 bases. This sequence was found in a human donor in good health (CMV status not recorded). Some clones in this sample may be carry-over from other donors' samples. CDR3 DNA sequence: TGTGCCATCAGTCGGGGACAGGGAAACACTGAAGCTTTCTTT. Translation gives CAISRGQGNTEAFF.